This passage covers 21 T cell receptor beta chains from one sample sequenced in a study of cytomegalovirus exposure and HLA in healthy donors. The PCR was carried out with 60 Vbeta primers and 13 Jbeta primers. The data were produced by immunoSEQ multiplex PCR, yet TCRdb's version contains in-frame clones alone and is incomplete. The table lists about 190,000 clones, around 85% of them singletons, with 1.5% to 2% in the top ten. The specimen was PBMCs. The receptors were gathered from a man between 18 and 35 years old in good health and CMV-seronegative.

The chain combines TRBV19 with TRBJ1-6; D is ambiguous. Germline CDR1 is LNHDA and CDR2 is SQIVND (reference sequence). This CDR3 is built from 16 residues. Between the trimmed V and J ends, which lost 3 bases and 7 bases, there was a span of 16 bases. The CDR3 DNA is TGTGCCAGTAGTATTGAGCACTACGGGGTAAATTCACCCCTCCACTTT. Encoded protein: CASSIEHYGVNSPLHF. Variable domain in full (rest from reference TRBV19 and TRBJ1-6): DGGITQSPKYLFRKEGQNVTLSCEQNLNHDAMYWYRQDPGQGLRLIYYSQIVNDFQKGDIAEGYSVSREKKESFPLTVTSAQKNPTAFYLCASSIEHYGVNSPLHFGNGTRLTVT.

The rearrangement uses TRBV4-1 and TRBJ2-1; possibly TRBD1 for D (6 bases). This CDR3 spans 17 amino acids. The V and J ends lost 1 base and 7 bases respectively, with 20 bases between them. CDR1 and CDR2 from the germline V gene are MGHRA and YSYEKL. DNA of the CDR3: TGCGCCAGCAGCCAAGGGTGGGGGACACTCGGTCGGAATGAGCAGTTCTTC. Translation: CASSQGWGTLGRNEQFF.

The rearrangement joins TRBV6-5 to TRBJ2-5, with a tentative D call TRBD1 (6 bases). Germline-derived CDR1 and CDR2 are MNHEY and SVGAGI. Trimming left V 6 bases short and J 5 bases short, with 16 bases between. CDR3 length: 14 residues. The DNA for the CDR3 is TGTGCCAGCAGCCTAAGCAGGGGTGCGGAGACCCAGTACTTC. It yields the protein CASSLSRGAETQYF.

This clone was seen a single time. J is TRBJ1-1 and V is TRBV18, with 7 bases that match TRBD1. Trimming cost V 2 bases and J 1 base; bases outside gene matches: 13. CDR1 is KGHSH, CDR2 LQKENI, per germline. The CDR3 totals 18 residues. CDR3 amino acids: CASSPIWDSLGENTEAFF. The CDR3 DNA follows: TGTGCCAGCTCACCAATCTGGGACAGCTTAGGCGAGAACACTGAAGCTTTCTTT.

J is TRBJ2-1 and V is TRBV19; 10 positions match TRBD2. Germline trimming cut 10 bases from V and 5 bases from J; bases unmatched to any gene: 8. The CDR3 totals 14 residues. Germline-derived CDR1 and CDR2 are LNHDA and SQIVND (reference sequence). The CDR3 region has the DNA TGTGCCACCCGGACTAGCGGAGCCCACAATGAGCAGTTCTTC. Translated, it gives CATRTSGAHNEQFF.

The chain links TRBV18 to TRBJ2-7; a possible D gene is TRBD1 (5 bases). Germline V gene sequence: CDR1 KGHSH, CDR2 LQKENI. CDR3 length equals 14 residues. V lost 6 bases, J lost 5 bases, and 17 bases lay in between. The CDR3 nucleotides read TGTGCCAGCTCCCTGGGCCAGGGCCACCACGAGCAGTACTTC. This gives the protein CASSLGQGHHEQYF.

V gene TRBV5-6 combines with J gene TRBJ1-2, with 7 bases matching TRBD1. J was trimmed by 2 bases and V by 4 bases; bases with no gene match: 5. This CDR3 comprises 14 residues. Germline CDR1 and CDR2: SGHDT and YYEEEE. In DNA form, the CDR3 reads TGTGCCAGCAGCATGGACAGGTCCAACTATGGCTACACCTTC. As protein: CASSMDRSNYGYTF.

This chain joins TRBV29-1 and TRBJ1-4, with TRBD1 matching 9 bases. V was pared by 7 bases and J by 7 bases, with 13 bases of the junction left unmatched. The CDR3 runs to 15 residues. In germline, CDR1 is SQVTM, CDR2 ANQGSEA. CDR3 region: CSGGTGSTSSEKLFF. The CDR3 DNA sequence: TGCAGCGGGGGGACAGGGTCGACCTCGAGTGAAAAACTGTTTTTT.

This chain joins TRBV11-2 and TRBJ1-6; D is perhaps TRBD1 (6 bases). V lost 0 bases, J lost 4 bases, and 16 bases lay in between. Looked up from germline, CDR1 is SGHAT and CDR2 is FQNNGV. The CDR3 has 18 residues. DNA for the CDR3: TGTGCCAGCAGCTTAGATGGGTGGGACAAACCGTATAATTCACCCCTCCACTTT. Its protein product is CASSLDGWDKPYNSPLHF.

The rearrangement joins TRBV20-1 to TRBJ1-2, with 7 bases fitting TRBD1. CDR1 and CDR2 (germline): DFQATT, SNEGSKA (reference sequence). CDR3 size: 11 residues. V trimming: 3 bases; J trimming: 6 bases; junction bases outside the gene matches: 1. CDR3 coding DNA: TGCAGTGCTAGGAGGGGGCATGGCTACACCTTC. Amino acids: CSARRGHGYTF.

The sample holds a few counts of this clone. The chain couples TRBV20-1 to TRBJ2-1; D is undetermined. The CDR3 has 10 amino acids. CDR1 is DFQATT, CDR2 SNEGSKA, per germline (reference sequence). The V end was cut by 1 base, the J end by 9 bases, with 4 bases between. CDR3 sequence reads: CSARVGEQFF. CDR3 nucleotides: TGCAGTGCTAGAGTCGGTGAGCAGTTCTTC.

The chain has TRBV7-9 and TRBJ1-2, with TRBD1 as a possible D gene (5 bases). The ends were cut back, 3 bases at V and 0 bases at J, with 14 bases in the middle. This CDR3 has 16 amino acids. CDR1 and CDR2 from the germline V gene are SEHNR and FQNEAQ (reference sequence). CDR3 loop: CASSLGRVPSNYGYTF. The CDR3 DNA reads as TGTGCCAGCAGCTTGGGCAGGGTCCCCTCTAACTATGGCTACACCTTC.

For the CDR3, the DNA is TGTGCCAGTAGCCCAGACAGGGGGTTTAGTCAGCCCCAGCATTTT. Protein sequence: CASSPDRGFSQPQHF. V is TRBV19 and J is TRBJ1-5; TRBD1 aligns across 9 bases. V lost 6 bases and J lost 6; bases outside the gene matches: 9. This CDR3 contains 15 residues. Germline values: CDR1 LNHDA, CDR2 SQIVND (reference sequence). Complete variable domain (other parts from reference TRBV19 and TRBJ1-5): DGGITQSPKYLFRKEGQNVTLSCEQNLNHDAMYWYRQDPGQGLRLIYYSQIVNDFQKGDIAEGYSVSREKKESFPLTVTSAQKNPTAFYLCASSPDRGFSQPQHFGDGTRLSIL.

V is TRBV6-5 and J is TRBJ1-2; 7 bases are a match to TRBD1. Germline V gene lookup returns CDR1 MNHEY and CDR2 SVGAGI. V gave up 4 bases and J gave up 2 bases; unmatched junction bases: 1. CDR3 length: 13 residues. The CDR3 DNA reads TGTGCCAGCAGTTGGGGACAGAACTATGGCTACACCTTC. The encoded protein is CASSWGQNYGYTF.

V and J are TRBV4-3 and TRBJ1-1; TRBD1 matches 9 bases. The J segment lost 3 bases and the V segment lost 1 base, leaving 3 bases of the junction unmatched. The germline V gene has CDR1 LGHNA and CDR2 YSLEER. The CDR3 extends over 15 amino acids. The CDR3 sequence: CASSQGRQGDTEAFF. The DNA of the CDR3 is TGCGCCAGCAGCCAAGGGCGACAGGGGGACACTGAAGCTTTCTTT.

The chain recombines TRBV4-1 with TRBJ2-5, with 8 bases fitting TRBD1. The J call is in doubt because the DNA end fits TRBJ2-7 better. This CDR3 contains 19 residues. Germline V gives CDR1 MGHRA, CDR2 YSYEKL. CDR3 sequence reads: CASSLLYVGTGQSSYEQYF. In nucleotides, the CDR3 is TGCGCCAGCAGCCTACTGTACGTTGGGACAGGTCAAAGCTCCTACGAGCAGTACTTC.

This clone was counted a few times. The chain combines TRBV19 with TRBJ2-3, with D maybe TRBD2 (6 bases). This CDR3 has 17 residues. The V end lost 3 bases, the J end lost 1 base, and 17 bases lay between the germline ends. Germline V gene data show CDR1 as LNHDA and CDR2 as SQIVND (reference sequence). The CDR3 loop reads CASSIRGRLVGTDTQYF. The CDR3 DNA sequence: TGTGCCAGTAGTATTAGGGGACGACTAGTGGGCACAGATACGCAGTATTTT.

This chain connects TRBV7-9 to TRBJ1-6; D is perhaps TRBD1 (6 bases). The length of the CDR3 is 14 residues. V was trimmed by 2 bases and J by 7 bases, leaving 9 bases between them. Germline CDR1 SEHNR, CDR2 FQNEAQ (reference sequence). CDR3 residues: CASSLQGPNSPLHF. DNA for the CDR3: TGTGCCAGCAGCTTACAGGGGCCGAATTCACCCCTCCACTTT.

This clone was recorded only once. The chain employs TRBV9 and TRBJ2-1; TRBD2 matches 7 bases. Trimming removed 5 bases from V and 10 bases from J; junction bases left unmatched: 18. In germline, CDR1 is SGDLS, CDR2 YYNGEE. This CDR3 region has 16 residues. The CDR3 is CASSKTSTTFPPEQFF. The DNA of the CDR3 is TGTGCCAGCAGTAAGACTAGCACCACCTTTCCCCCCGAGCAGTTCTTC.

The chain is built from TRBV7-8 and TRBJ2-5; the D is unclear. Germline CDR1 SGHVS, CDR2 FQNEAQ. V was cut by 3 bases and J by 3 bases, with 14 bases left in between. The length of the CDR3 is 15 residues. The CDR3 DNA is TGTGCCAGCAGCTTTAGGTCTTCGCTAGAAGAGACCCAGTACTTC. Amino acids: CASSFRSSLEETQYF.

V usage is TRBV4-2 and J usage is TRBJ1-1; D remains ambiguous. Deletions cut 0 bases from V and 1 base from J, with 9 bases between. CDR1 and CDR2 (germline): LGHNA, YNFKEQ. This CDR3 has 15 residues. The CDR3 sequence is CASSQEWAPNTEAFF. Here the CDR3 DNA reads TGTGCCAGCAGCCAAGAGTGGGCACCGAACACTGAAGCTTTCTTT.